The 17 T cell receptor beta chains given below trace back to one sample, sequenced in a study of long-term antiretroviral therapy in people with HIV. immunoSEQ v3.0 was run at survey level. Assay: immunoSEQ multiplex PCR; the TCRdb copy retains only in-frame clones and omits some. The table shows approximately 35,000 clones, with 85% to 95% occurring only once. The source was unsorted PBMCs, collected 5 to 5.5 years after starting antiretroviral therapy. Every receptor here comes from a woman between 45 and 60 years old with HIV.

The V call is TRBV5-8, the J call TRBJ2-1; no definite D call. CDR3 length: 11 residues. Germline CDR1 SGHTS, CDR2 YDEGEE. Trimming removed 4 bases from V and 5 bases from J, with 4 bases in between. CDR3 in amino acids: CASSANNEQFF. DNA for the CDR3: TGTGCCAGCAGCGCAAACAATGAGCAGTTCTTC. Looking up the rest from reference TRBV5-8 and TRBJ2-1 gives the full variable domain: EAGVTQSPTHLIKTRGQQATLRCSPISGHTSVYWYQQALGLGLQFLLWYDEGEERNRGNFPPRFSGRQFPNYSSELNVNALELEDSALYLCASSANNEQFFGPGTRLTVL.

The rearrangement links TRBV6-5 to TRBJ1-2; possibly TRBD1 for D (6 bases). CDR1 is MNHEY and CDR2 is SVGAGI in the germline V gene. The CDR3 loop spans 14 amino acids. Trimming pared 2 bases from V and 8 bases from J, leaving 15 bases between. The DNA of the CDR3 is TGTGCCAGCAGTTACCAACCTAGACAGGCGGGCTACACCTTC. It encodes CASSYQPRQAGYTF.

This sequence joins TRBV7-2 and TRBJ2-5; TRBD2 matches at 10 bases. J was trimmed by 4 bases and V by 1 base; bases with no gene match: 3. Germline values: CDR1 SGHTA, CDR2 FQGNSA. The CDR3 sequence is 15 residues long. The CDR3 DNA reads TGTGCCAGCAGCTTAGATTCTAGCGGGGGAGAGACCCAGTACTTC. Translation: CASSLDSSGGETQYF.

The V gene is TRBV5-1, the J gene TRBJ2-5, with TRBD2 as a possible D gene (6 bases). There are 13 residues in the CDR3. V lost 3 bases to trimming and J lost 2 bases, with 8 bases between them. CDR1 SGHRS and CDR2 YFSETQ come from the germline V gene. CDR3 sequence reads: CASSSGLQETQYF. The CDR3 bases are TGCGCCAGCAGCTCGGGACTTCAAGAGACCCAGTACTTC.

This sequence joins TRBV14 and TRBJ2-1, with 7 bases fitting TRBD2. With 4 bases clipped from V and 5 bases from J, the junction kept 2 bases outside the gene matches. There are 13 residues in the CDR3. Germline V gene data show CDR1 as SGHDN and CDR2 as FVKESK. The CDR3 coding sequence is TGTGCCAGCAGCCTTCGGGGGGACAATGAGCAGTTCTTC. This gives the protein CASSLRGDNEQFF.

This chain joins TRBV6-5 and TRBJ2-3, with D perhaps being TRBD1 or TRBD2 (7 bases each). CDR3 length: 14 residues. V was trimmed by 2 bases and J by 6 bases, leaving 12 bases between them. In germline, CDR1 is MNHEY, CDR2 SVGAGI. This CDR3 is CASSYPGGADTQYF. CDR3 nucleotide sequence: TGTGCCAGCAGTTACCCAGGGGGGGCGGATACGCAGTATTTT.

V gene TRBV7-9 combines with J gene TRBJ1-4; 9 bases agree with TRBD1. The germline V gene encodes CDR1 SEHNR and CDR2 FQNEAQ (reference sequence). With V trimmed by 5 bases and J by 5 bases, 6 bases remained unmatched. There are 15 residues in the CDR3. The CDR3 DNA is TGTGCCAGCAGCCCCACTGGACAGGGGAATGAAAAACTGTTTTTT. The encoded protein is CASSPTGQGNEKLFF.

The chain has TRBV2 and TRBJ2-7, with D unresolved. The CDR3 loop spans 14 amino acids. Germline values: CDR1 SNHLY, CDR2 FYNNEI. The V gene lost 0 bases and the J gene lost 3 bases, with 9 bases spanning the gap. The CDR3 DNA follows: TGTGCCAGCAGTGAAGCGCTGGGCGGCTACGAGCAGTACTTC. This gives the protein CASSEALGGYEQYF.

The gene calls are TRBV9 and TRBJ1-2; maybe TRBD1 (5 bases). The CDR3 spans 14 residues. Germline loops: CDR1 SGDLS, CDR2 YYNGEE. V dropped 6 bases and J dropped 0 bases, with 12 bases sitting between them. The DNA of the CDR3 is TGTGCCAGCACCCAGGGCCTAGCTAACTATGGCTACACCTTC. It codes for CASTQGLANYGYTF.

This clone was recorded only once. V and J are TRBV6-6 and TRBJ1-5, with 8 bases aligning to TRBD1. Germline V lookup: CDR1 MNHNY, CDR2 SVGAGI (reference sequence). CDR3 size: 15 residues. After removal of 6 bases from V and 1 base from J, the junction contained 5 bases not matched to a gene. The CDR3 loop is CASSPTGASNQPQHF. As DNA, the CDR3 is TGTGCCAGCAGCCCGACAGGGGCCAGCAATCAGCCCCAGCATTTT.

This chain joins TRBV19 and TRBJ1-1; D uncertain. Germline V gives CDR1 LNHDA, CDR2 SQIVND (reference sequence). The CDR3 length is 16 residues. Trimming cost V 6 bases and J 0 bases, with 17 bases left between them. CDR3 amino acids: CASSALAGVMNTEAFF. The CDR3 region has the DNA TGTGCCAGTAGCGCTCTCGCAGGAGTCATGAACACTGAAGCTTTCTTT.

The V call is TRBV28, the J call TRBJ1-5; a possible D gene is TRBD1 (6 bases). Germline CDR1 and CDR2: MDHEN and SYDVKM. The CDR3 loop spans 15 amino acids. Trimming removed 5 bases from V and 4 bases from J, with 15 bases in between. CDR3 loop: CASSPPGAQNQPQHF. CDR3 nucleotides: TGTGCCAGCAGTCCCCCGGGGGCACAGAATCAGCCCCAGCATTTT.

The CDR3, as DNA: TGCGCCAGCAGCTTGGAACCCGAACGGGCAAACAATGAGCAGTTCTTC. Translation gives CASSLEPERANNEQFF. V usage is TRBV5-1 and J usage is TRBJ2-1; D gene uncertain. The CDR3 sequence is 16 residues long. Germline V gene sequence: CDR1 SGHRS, CDR2 YFSETQ. V was clipped by 0 bases and J by 5 bases, with 15 bases between them.

The chain combines TRBV5-1 with TRBJ2-3, with 11 bases fitting TRBD2. The germline V gene has CDR1 SGHRS and CDR2 YFSETQ. There are 18 residues in the CDR3. The junction had 8 bases not matched to a gene; V was cut back by 0 bases and J by 2 bases. CDR3 region: CASSLAGLAGGNTDTQYF. The CDR3 coding sequence is TGCGCCAGCAGCTTGGCCGGGCTAGCGGGGGGTAACACAGATACGCAGTATTTT.

The chain carries TRBV27 and TRBJ2-6; a weak D match, TRBD2 (6 bases). The CDR3 extends over 16 amino acids. Germline V CDR1 and CDR2: MNHEY, SMNVEV (reference sequence). V gave up 7 bases and J gave up 2 bases, with 15 bases separating them. CDR3 sequence (DNA): TGTGCCAGCACGAAGTACGCGGGACCTGGGGCCAACGTCCTGACTTTC. Protein sequence: CASTKYAGPGANVLTF. Full variable domain (remainder filled in from reference TRBV27 and TRBJ2-6): EAQVTQNPRYLITVTGKKLTVTCSQNMNHEYMSWYRQDPGLGLRQIYYSMNVEVTDKGDVPEGYKVSRKEKRNFPLILESPSPNQTSLYFCASTKYAGPGANVLTFGAGSRLTVL.

The chain carries TRBV5-4 and TRBJ1-1; TRBD1 agrees at 7 bases. The CDR3 sequence is 15 residues long. The V gene end was trimmed by 2 bases and the J gene end by 1 base; junction bases not matched to a gene: 5. Looked up from germline, CDR1 is SGHNT and CDR2 is YYREEE (reference sequence). The DNA of the CDR3 is TGTGCCAGCAGCTTAAACCGGGACAGGAACACTGAAGCTTTCTTT. This encodes CASSLNRDRNTEAFF. Full variable domain (outside the CDR3, taken from reference TRBV5-4 and TRBJ1-1): ETGVTQSPTHLIKTRGQQVTLRCSSQSGHNTVSWYQQALGQGPQFIFQYYREEENGRGNFPPRFSGLQFPNYSSELNVNALELDDSALYLCASSLNRDRNTEAFFGQGTRLTVV.

The chain is built from TRBV7-9 and TRBJ2-7, with 9 bases aligning to TRBD1. Trimming removed 4 bases from V and 5 bases from J; junction bases left unmatched: 6. The CDR3 runs to 14 residues. Germline loops: CDR1 SEHNR, CDR2 FQNEAQ (reference sequence). The CDR3 DNA reads TGTGCCAGCAGCTCCGGGACAGGGCTCCACGAGCAGTACTTC. This gives the protein CASSSGTGLHEQYF.